These T cell receptor beta chains were read from a single sample in a study of blood T cell repertoires in COVID-19. Clones were read by immunoSEQ multiplex PCR, and TCRdb kept only the in-frame ones, dropping some. The data contain about 21,000 clones, around 81% of them singletons. Sequencing input: peripheral blood. The receptor set was obtained from a man in his fifties or sixties with active COVID-19. CDR3s include the opening cysteine and the closing phenylalanine or tryptophan. D genes are given only for firm matches. Clone size, where shown, is once, few, many, or a class for clones that have expanded.

TRBV6-5	TRBJ2-7	.	.	TGTGCCAGCAGTTACCAAGGACAGAGTTACGAGCAGTACTTC	CASSYQGQSYEQYF
TRBV20-1	TRBJ2-7	TRBD1	.	TGCAGTGCTAGTTCAGGACAGGGTAAAGGTAGCGACCTCTACGAGCAGTACTTC	CSASSGQGKGSDLYEQYF
TRBV14	TRBJ2-2	.	.	TGTGCCAGCAGCCAACTCACCGGGGAGCTGTTTTTT	CASSQLTGELFF
TRBV19	TRBJ1-5	TRBD1	.	TGTGCCAGTAGTAGCCGGACAGGGAGCAATCAGCCCCAGCATTTT	CASSSRTGSNQPQHF
TRBV5-4	TRBJ2-7	TRBD1	.	TGTGCCAGCAGCCACTTTAGGACAGGGGCCTACGAGCAGTACTTC	CASSHFRTGAYEQYF
TRBV5-6	TRBJ2-7	.	.	TGTGCCAGCAGCTTGGAAGCAGGGTTAACCTACGAGCAGTACTTC	CASSLEAGLTYEQYF
TRBV24-1	TRBJ1-5	.	.	TGTGCCACCAGTGATTTAAGCAGCAATCAGCCCCAGCATTTT	CATSDLSSNQPQHF
TRBV18	TRBJ2-3	TRBD2	few	TGTGCCAGCTCACTACTAGCGGGAGATACGCAGTATTTT	CASSLLAGDTQYF
TRBV15	TRBJ2-2	.	.	TGTGCCACCTCGCAGGCGAACACCGGGGAGCTGTTTTTT	CATSQANTGELFF
TRBV4-1	TRBJ2-1	TRBD2	few	TGCGCCAGCAGCCAGGGACTAGCGGGAGCCTACAATGAGCAGTTCTTC	CASSQGLAGAYNEQFF
TRBV20-1	TRBJ2-3	.	.	TGCAGTGCTAGTGCGCCAACTCGCACAGATACGCAGTATTTT	CSASAPTRTDTQYF
TRBV5-1	TRBJ1-6	.	.	TGCGCCAGCAGCTCGGGAGGATCGGGAGGGGCAAATTCACCCCTCCACTTT	CASSSGGSGGANSPLHF
TRBV29-1	TRBJ2-7	.	few	TGCAGCGTTGAATTTGCAGGGGGAGGCTACGAGCAGTACTTC	CSVEFAGGGYEQYF
TRBV10-3	TRBJ2-7	TRBD2	.	TGTGCCATCAGTGGCAACCAAGCGGGATTACCCTACGAGCAGTACTTC	CAISGNQAGLPYEQYF
TRBV19	TRBJ1-3	.	once	TGTGCCAGTAGTATATTCGGACAGTTCTCTGGAAACACCATATATTTT	CASSIFGQFSGNTIYF
TRBV28	TRBJ2-7	.	.	TGTGCCAGCAGACCAGGGGCGGGAGCCTCCTACGAGCAGTACTTC	CASRPGAGASYEQYF
TRBV7-3	TRBJ2-5	.	.	TGTGCCAGCAGCTTAACGCGTCGAGAGACCCAGTACTTC	CASSLTRRETQYF
TRBV3-1/TRBV3-2	TRBJ2-6	TRBD1	.	TGTGCCAGCAGCCAGACCCGGGACAGCTTATCTGGGGCCAACGTCCTGACTTTC	CASSQTRDSLSGANVLTF
TRBV28	TRBJ2-2	TRBD2	.	TGTGCCAGCAGCACTACCGGACTAGTAACCGGGGAGCTGTTTTTT	CASSTTGLVTGELFF
TRBV6-2/TRBV6-3	TRBJ1-2	.	.	TGTGCCAGCAGCCTACGGGTAGGAAGGGGCTACACCTTC	CASSLRVGRGYTF
TRBV4-3	TRBJ1-2	.	.	TGCGCCAGCAGCCAAGAGGACAGTCCTAACTATGGCTACACCTTC	CASSQEDSPNYGYTF
TRBV24-1	TRBJ1-2	TRBD1	medium-sized	TGTGCCACCGCGACAAGGACAGGGGAAGGCTACACCTTC	CATATRTGEGYTF
TRBV7-7	TRBJ2-7	.	.	TGTGCTAGCAGCTCAGGACAATGGAACGAGCAGTACTTC	CASSSGQWNEQYF
TRBV6-5	TRBJ2-4	TRBD1	.	TGTGCCAGCAGTTGGGACAGGACTGACATTCAGTACTTC	CASSWDRTDIQYF
TRBV27	TRBJ1-1	TRBD1	once	TGTGCCAGCAGATCAAAACAGGGGCGCACTGAAGCTTTCTTT	CASRSKQGRTEAFF
TRBV7-9	TRBJ2-7	TRBD2	medium-sized	TGTGCCAGCAGCGGTGAGGCTAGCGGGAGGGCACTGAGCCCCTACGAGCAGTACTTC	CASSGEASGRALSPYEQYF
TRBV6-5	TRBJ2-1	TRBD2	once	TGTGCCAGCAGTTACGGGCGGGAGGGTCCCTCAGAGCAGTTCTTC	CASSYGREGPSEQFF
TRBV5-1	TRBJ1-2	.	.	TGCGCCAGCGCACTGACAAGCCATAACTATGGCTACACCTTC	CASALTSHNYGYTF
TRBV9	TRBJ2-2	.	.	TGTGCCAGCAGCGTAGTACCGGGCACCGGGGAGCTGTTTTTT	CASSVVPGTGELFF
TRBV7-2	TRBJ2-7	TRBD2	.	TGTGCCAGCGCACCCGGGGGGGGAGATGAGCAGTACTTC	CASAPGGGDEQYF
TRBV7-2	TRBJ1-6	.	.	TGTGCCAGCAGCGCCAGACAGATATATAATTCACCCCTCCACTTT	CASSARQIYNSPLHF
TRBV12-3/TRBV12-4	TRBJ1-3	.	.	TGTGCCAGCAGAAGGACAGACGGAAACACCATATATTTT	CASRRTDGNTIYF